The 29 T cell receptor beta chains reported below all come from one sample, sequenced in a study of blood T cell repertoires in COVID-19. Data came from immunoSEQ multiplex PCR; TCRdb stores just in-frame clones and leaves some out. Of fewer than 250,000 clones in the sample, roughly 80% were seen once. The sample taken for sequencing was peripheral blood. All receptors derive from a woman of 80 years or more with COVID-19, enrolled during active disease.

The V call is TRBV20-1, the J call TRBJ2-4, with 10 bases aligning to TRBD2. Per the germline V gene, CDR1 is DFQATT and CDR2 is SNEGSKA (reference sequence). CDR3 length: 13 residues. Trimming at V came to 3 bases and at J to 6 bases, leaving 2 bases not matched to a gene. The CDR3 loop is CSASPSGGNIQYF. For the CDR3, the DNA is TGCAGTGCTAGTCCTAGCGGGGGAAACATTCAGTACTTC.

The chain couples TRBV6-1 to TRBJ1-4, with D possibly TRBD1 on 6 matching bases. In germline, CDR1 is MNHNS, CDR2 SASEGT. The CDR3 is 15 amino acids. Trimming removed 2 bases from V and 6 bases from J, with 13 bases in between. The CDR3, as DNA: TGTGCCAGCAGTGAAAGGGGGACATTATATGAAAAACTGTTTTTT. Translating gives CASSERGTLYEKLFF.

This clone was counted once. The rearrangement uses TRBV30 and TRBJ1-6; 8 positions match TRBD1. There are 16 residues in the CDR3. Trimming cost V 0 bases and J 10 bases; bases outside gene matches: 11. The V gene's germline CDR1 is GTSNPN and CDR2 SVGIG (reference sequence). The CDR3 loop is CAWSVAGGWEDSPLHF. The CDR3 DNA reads TGTGCCTGGAGTGTAGCAGGGGGCTGGGAGGACTCACCCCTCCACTTT.

The rearrangement uses TRBV5-1 and TRBJ2-2; D is uncertain. V was shortened by 0 bases and J by 5 bases, with 14 bases between the two germline ends. CDR1 is SGHRS, CDR2 YFSETQ, per germline. This CDR3 spans 16 amino acids. As DNA, the CDR3 is TGCGCCAGCAGCTTGGAGCCAGGTGTTGGGACCGGGGAGCTGTTTTTT. The encoded protein is CASSLEPGVGTGELFF. Drawing the rest from reference TRBV5-1 and TRBJ2-2, the complete variable domain is KAGVTQTPRYLIKTRGQQVTLSCSPISGHRSVSWYQQTPGQGLQFLFEYFSETQRNKGNFPGRFSGRQFSNSRSEMNVSTLELGDSALYLCASSLEPGVGTGELFFGEGSRLTVL.

The rearrangement joins TRBV19 to TRBJ2-2, with 7 positions matching TRBD2. The CDR3 extends over 14 amino acids. Germline CDR1 LNHDA, CDR2 SQIVND (reference sequence). The V segment lost 6 bases and the J segment 6 bases; nucleotides outside the gene matches: 7. CDR3 bases: TGTGCCAGTAGCCAGGGACTACTGGCCGGGGAGCTGTTTTTT. Protein: CASSQGLLAGELFF.

The chain combines TRBV27 with TRBJ1-1; no definite D call. This CDR3 contains 14 residues. The germline gives CDR1 MNHEY, CDR2 SMNVEV (reference sequence). Trimming stripped 3 bases from V and 2 bases from J, with 10 bases between. The CDR3 here is CASSLKPLNTEAFF. CDR3 in DNA: TGTGCCAGCAGTTTGAAGCCCCTTAACACTGAAGCTTTCTTT.

The chain links TRBV5-1 to TRBJ2-1; 12 bases fit TRBD2. V shed 0 bases, J shed 13 bases, and the junction held 8 bases outside the gene matches. Per the germline V gene, CDR1 is SGHRS and CDR2 is YFSETQ. CDR3 size: 15 residues. CDR3 region: CASSLDETSGGEQFF. The CDR3, as DNA: TGCGCCAGCAGCTTGGACGAGACTAGCGGGGGCGAACAGTTCTTC.

The chain couples TRBV7-2 to TRBJ1-5; tentatively, D is TRBD1 (6 bases). Between the trimmed V and J ends, which lost 3 bases and 7 bases, there was a span of 10 bases. The length of the CDR3 is 13 residues. From germline, CDR1 is SGHTA and CDR2 FQGNSA. For the CDR3, the DNA is TGTGCCAGCAGCTTGAGTGACAGGCAGCCCCAGCATTTT. Protein: CASSLSDRQPQHF.

V is TRBV28 and J is TRBJ1-6; 9 nucleotides agree with TRBD1. Germline V CDR1 and CDR2: MDHEN, SYDVKM. This CDR3 is built from 16 residues. V lost 4 bases to trimming and J lost 7 bases; unmatched junction nucleotides: 8. CDR3 loop: CASSYRSGTGNSPLHF. The CDR3 nucleotides read TGTGCCAGCAGTTACCGCTCCGGGACAGGGAATTCACCCCTCCACTTT.

This clone was found a few times. The chain has TRBV10-3 and TRBJ1-2; 7 bases match TRBD1. Unmatched junction bases numbered 6, after V lost 9 bases and J lost 8 bases. This CDR3 region has 11 residues. Per the germline V gene, CDR1 is ENHRY and CDR2 is SYGVKD. CDR3 sequence: CAIGGGGGYTF. The CDR3, as DNA: TGTGCCATTGGAGGGGGCGGCGGCTACACCTTC.

The chain combines TRBV5-4 with TRBJ1-2, with D hard to call. CDR3 length equals 13 residues. Trimming took 4 bases from V and 8 from J, leaving 15 bases between them. The germline CDR1 and CDR2 sequences are SGHNT and YYREEE (reference sequence). CDR3 DNA sequence: TGTGCCAGCAGCCCCCCCCGGGATGGCGGCTACACCTTC. Amino acids: CASSPPRDGGYTF.

This clone showed up just a few times. CDR3 in amino acids: CASSFGGSDAETQYF. The CDR3 DNA sequence: TGCGCCAGCAGCTTTGGAGGTAGCGATGCAGAGACCCAGTACTTC. The chain employs TRBV5-1 and TRBJ2-5, with D possibly TRBD2 on 5 matching bases. The germline gives CDR1 SGHRS, CDR2 YFSETQ. Trimming removed 2 bases at V and 4 bases at J, with 15 bases between. The CDR3 loop spans 15 amino acids.

This chain links TRBV6-6 with TRBJ1-5, with 9 bases lining up with TRBD1. Germline V gene data show CDR1 as MNHNY and CDR2 as SVGAGI (reference sequence). The junction had 9 bases not matched to a gene; V was cut back by 5 bases and J by 4 bases. This CDR3 is built from 16 residues. The CDR3 nucleotides are TGTGCCAGCAGTCCTAGGACAGGGGCGCTGAATCAGCCCCAGCATTTT. It encodes CASSPRTGALNQPQHF.

This chain joins TRBV5-6 and TRBJ1-4, with a possible D match to TRBD1 (6 bases). The CDR3 loop spans 15 amino acids. V gave up 3 bases and J gave up 3 bases, with 12 bases separating them. Germline lookup yields CDR1 SGHDT and CDR2 YYEEEE. The CDR3, as DNA: TGTGCCAGCAGCTCCAGACAGGCCCCTAATGAAAAACTGTTTTTT. It translates to CASSSRQAPNEKLFF.

The chain employs TRBV7-7 and TRBJ2-5; 7 nucleotides match TRBD1. The CDR3 has 19 amino acids. CDR1 is SSHAT and CDR2 is FNYEAQ in the germline V gene (reference sequence). The V gene end was trimmed by 4 bases and the J gene end by 2 bases; junction bases not matched to a gene: 19. In DNA, the CDR3 is TGTGCCAGCAGCTCAACAGAAACCGGGACAGACGTCCTACAAGAGACCCAGTACTTC. Residues: CASSSTETGTDVLQETQYF.

V gene TRBV18 combines with J gene TRBJ2-6, with TRBD2 identical over 10 bases. CDR1 and CDR2 from the germline V gene are KGHSH and LQKENI. The CDR3 has 18 residues. With V trimmed by 2 bases and J by 0 bases, 4 bases remained unmatched. CDR3 residues: CASSPIAGGNSGANVLTF. Written as DNA, the CDR3 is TGTGCCAGCTCACCAATAGCGGGGGGCAACTCTGGGGCCAACGTCCTGACTTTC.

The gene calls are TRBV5-1 and TRBJ2-2; 9 bases agree with TRBD1. The CDR3 extends over 15 amino acids. V lost 5 bases and J lost 5; bases outside the gene matches: 7. Per the germline V gene, CDR1 is SGHRS and CDR2 is YFSETQ. The CDR3 sequence: CASRPDRGGTGELFF. The CDR3 region has the DNA TGCGCCAGCAGACCCGACAGGGGGGGTACCGGGGAGCTGTTTTTT.

This rearrangement joins TRBV7-6 to TRBJ1-2; D is possibly TRBD1 (6 bases). Germline CDR1 is SGHVS and CDR2 is FNYEAQ. The CDR3 contains 13 residues. Trimming stripped 6 bases from V and 8 bases from J, with 16 bases between. The CDR3 spells CASREWGRTGYTF. CDR3 bases: TGTGCCAGCAGGGAATGGGGGCGCACAGGCTACACCTTC. Full variable domain (missing parts from reference TRBV7-6 and TRBJ1-2): GAGVSQSPRYKVTKRGQDVALRCDPISGHVSLYWYRQALGQGPEFLTYFNYEAQQDKSGLPNDRFSAERPEGSISTLTIQRTEQRDSAMYRCASREWGRTGYTFGSGTRLTVV.

V and J are TRBV11-3 and TRBJ2-1; a possible D gene is TRBD2 (5 bases). Trimming took 2 bases from V and 3 from J, leaving 5 bases between them. Germline CDR1 reads SGHNT; CDR2 reads YENEEA. The CDR3 sequence is 13 residues long. CDR3 region: CASSLTSYNEQFF. CDR3 nucleotides: TGTGCCAGCAGCTTAACTAGCTACAATGAGCAGTTCTTC.

The chain joins TRBV6-5 to TRBJ1-2; possible D gene TRBD1, 5 bases. V was trimmed by 8 bases and J by 4 bases, leaving 14 bases between them. The CDR3 sequence is 13 residues long. CDR1 and CDR2 from the germline V gene are MNHEY and SVGAGI. The CDR3 nucleotides read TGTGCCAGCGCCCGGAGGGGCCTCTATGGCTACACCTTC. This sequence encodes CASARRGLYGYTF.

The chain has TRBV24-1 and TRBJ2-1, with D perhaps matching TRBD1 (7 bases). Germline V CDR1 and CDR2: KGHDR, SFDVKD. V was cut by 4 bases and J by 7 bases, with 16 bases left in between. The CDR3 length is 15 residues. This CDR3 reads CATSEVRGDGNEQFF. CDR3 DNA sequence: TGTGCCACCAGTGAAGTCAGGGGGGATGGGAATGAGCAGTTCTTC.

In this sample, this clone turned up once. The chain uses TRBV18 and TRBJ1-5; TRBD1 aligns across 8 bases. The junction had 8 bases not matched to a gene; V was cut back by 3 bases and J by 7 bases. The length of the CDR3 is 15 residues. Germline CDR1 reads KGHSH; CDR2 reads LQKENI. CDR3 protein: CASSPGGQGGQPQHF. The CDR3 DNA sequence: TGTGCCAGCTCACCGGGCGGACAGGGAGGCCAGCCCCAGCATTTT.

This CDR3 is CASSPGQPNTEAFF. CDR3 bases: TGTGCCAGCAGCCCTGGACAGCCGAACACTGAAGCTTTCTTT. The chain links TRBV5-4 to TRBJ1-1; D may be TRBD1 (6 bases). The V end was cut by 4 bases, the J end by 1 base, with 11 bases between. CDR3 length: 14 residues. Looked up from germline, CDR1 is SGHNT and CDR2 is YYREEE (reference sequence).

The chain employs TRBV30 and TRBJ1-2; 7 positions match TRBD1. Germline CDR1 and CDR2: GTSNPN and SVGIG (reference sequence). This CDR3 is 15 amino acids long. The junction had 8 bases not matched to a gene; V was cut back by 1 base and J by 3 bases. The CDR3 region is CAWSGRQGYYYGYTF. The CDR3 DNA reads as TGTGCCTGGAGTGGCCGACAGGGATACTACTATGGCTACACCTTC.

This chain joins TRBV5-8 and TRBJ2-2, with D unresolved. This CDR3 contains 17 residues. Germline loops: CDR1 SGHTS, CDR2 YDEGEE. V lost 0 bases and J lost 2, with 14 bases in between. The CDR3 DNA reads TGTGCCAGCAGCTTGGGGCCTCGGTCAGGCAACACCGGGGAGCTGTTTTTT. As protein: CASSLGPRSGNTGELFF.

The gene calls are TRBV19 and TRBJ2-2, with 7 nucleotides matching TRBD1. V was clipped by 10 bases and J by 3 bases; unmatched bases: 8. The germline V gene encodes CDR1 LNHDA and CDR2 SQIVND (reference sequence). This CDR3 has 14 residues. The CDR3 is CATRQGRDTGELFF. DNA of the CDR3: TGTGCCACCAGACAGGGTAGAGACACCGGGGAGCTGTTTTTT.

The CDR3 region is CASSLSGSNGHF. The CDR3 nucleotides are TGTGCCAGCAGTTTATCTGGTTCGAACGGCCACTTT. The chain employs TRBV28 and TRBJ1-6; D is ambiguous. CDR3 length equals 12 residues. Trimming pared 1 base from V and 18 bases from J, leaving 13 bases between. Germline CDR1 reads MDHEN; CDR2 reads SYDVKM.

This clone has just one count. V gene TRBV7-2 combines with J gene TRBJ2-7, with 7 bases lining up with TRBD2. V was pared by 4 bases and J by 3 bases, with 6 bases of the junction left unmatched. The length of the CDR3 is 14 residues. Germline lookup yields CDR1 SGHTA and CDR2 FQGNSA. Here the CDR3 DNA reads TGTGCCAGCAGCTATAATGGGGGGGGCTACGAGCAGTACTTC. Protein product: CASSYNGGGYEQYF.

The chain employs TRBV28 and TRBJ2-2; TRBD2 is a possible D gene (6 bases). CDR3 length equals 15 residues. V lost 6 bases and J 7 bases, leaving 18 bases between the germline ends. Looked up from germline, CDR1 is MDHEN and CDR2 is SYDVKM. CDR3 protein: CASSHPGAGYGELFF. The CDR3 region has the DNA TGTGCCAGCAGCCACCCGGGCGCGGGGTACGGGGAGCTGTTTTTT.